One and the same sample provided the 23 T cell receptor beta chains below, sequenced in a study of T cells in Graves' hyperthyroidism and ophthalmopathy. What was amplified from RNA transcripts were TCR beta CDR3 regions. HTBI primers drove first-round RT-PCR of the TCR CDR3. Each CDR3 protein is one row after TCRdb ran MiXCR on the multiplex PCR reads. The repertoire holds around 580,000 distinct CDR3 sequences, with roughly a sixth as singletons. Sequenced material: blood. Source of these receptors: a woman aged 18 to 35 with Graves' hyperthyroidism.

The CDR3 DNA is TGTGCCAGCTCACCAACACCCCCGGGGCCCGGCAATCAGCCCCAGCATTTT. Its translation: CASSPTPPGPGNQPQHF. The rearrangement links TRBV18 to TRBJ1-5, with a possible D match to TRBD1 (5 bases). Trimming removed 2 bases at V and 2 bases at J, with 16 bases between. Germline V gives CDR1 KGHSH, CDR2 LQKENI. The CDR3 loop spans 17 amino acids.

This clonotype was seen only a few times. The chain employs TRBV6-1 and TRBJ2-1; possible D gene TRBD1, 5 bases. Looked up from germline, CDR1 is MNHNS and CDR2 is SASEGT. The CDR3 runs 11 residues. V dropped 5 bases and J dropped 14 bases, with 13 bases sitting between them. The CDR3 reads CASSRQTVKFF. CDR3 nucleotide sequence: TGTGCCAGCAGTCGACAGACCGTTAAGTTCTTC.

The V gene is TRBV18, the J gene TRBJ1-4; D call uncertain. Trimming stripped 1 base from V and 5 bases from J, with 8 bases between. The CDR3 has 14 amino acids. Per germline, CDR1 KGHSH and CDR2 LQKENI. CDR3 nucleotide sequence: TGTGCCAGCTCACCACGACTGGGGAATGAAAAACTGTTTTTT. This sequence encodes CASSPRLGNEKLFF.

The chain couples TRBV3-1 to TRBJ2-1; TRBD1 matches 9 bases. This CDR3 is 15 amino acids long. With V trimmed by 3 bases and J by 7 bases, 7 bases remained unmatched. Germline V gene lookup returns CDR1 LGHDT and CDR2 YNNKEL (reference sequence). The CDR3 region has the DNA TGTGCCAGCAGCCAGGGGACAGGGTTCAGGAATGAGCAGTTCTTC. This translates into CASSQGTGFRNEQFF.

This chain joins TRBV5-6 and TRBJ2-7, with D unclear. The CDR3 totals 16 residues. The germline gives CDR1 SGHDT, CDR2 YYEEEE. V was shortened by 4 bases and J by 1 base, with 18 bases between the two germline ends. The CDR3 here is CASSLLPVGSSYEQYF. CDR3 in DNA: TGTGCCAGCAGCCTCCTGCCCGTCGGCAGTTCCTACGAGCAGTACTTC.

This clonotype was counted ten times or more. The gene calls are TRBV7-9 and TRBJ2-1, with D perhaps TRBD1 or TRBD2 (5 bases each). CDR1 SEHNR and CDR2 FQNEAQ come from the germline V gene (reference sequence). The CDR3 is made up of 15 amino acids. Trimming pared 5 bases from V and 10 bases from J, leaving 21 bases between. This chain's CDR3 is CASSGRDLQVREQFF. CDR3 sequence (DNA): TGTGCCAGCAGCGGCCGGGACCTTCAGGTGAGGGAGCAGTTCTTC. Looking up the rest from reference TRBV7-9 and TRBJ2-1 gives the full variable domain: DTGVSQNPRHKITKRGQNVTFRCDPISEHNRLYWYRQTLGQGPEFLTYFQNEAQLEKSRLLSDRFSAERPKGSFSTLEIQRTEQGDSAMYLCASSGRDLQVREQFFGPGTRLTVL.

The CDR3 region has the DNA TGTGCCAGCAGCTTGACCGGGGGCTCTACCTACGAGCAGTACTTC. As protein: CASSLTGGSTYEQYF. This chain joins TRBV5-6 and TRBJ2-7, with D perhaps matching TRBD1 or TRBD2 (6 bases each). This CDR3 comprises 15 residues. Germline CDR1 is SGHDT and CDR2 is YYEEEE. Deletions cut 1 base from V and 2 bases from J, with 13 bases between.

This clonotype was found many times. The rearrangement links TRBV5-1 to TRBJ2-7; a weak D match, TRBD2 (6 bases). This CDR3 region has 15 residues. Trimming removed 4 bases at V and 4 bases at J, with 18 bases between. In germline, CDR1 is SGHRS, CDR2 YFSETQ. Here the CDR3 reads CASSLATGSLYEQYF. In nucleotides, the CDR3 is TGCGCCAGCAGCCTAGCGACGGGATCTTTATACGAGCAGTACTTC.

This clonotype was detected a few times. The chain employs TRBV6-1 and TRBJ1-5; weak D call: TRBD1 (5 bases). CDR3 length: 15 residues. Between the trimmed V and J ends, which lost 7 bases and 6 bases, there was a span of 19 bases. Germline CDR1 MNHNS, CDR2 SASEGT. Here the CDR3 DNA reads TGTGCCAGCACCACGGAGGGGAATTGGGGTCAGCCCCAGCATTTT. Residues: CASTTEGNWGQPQHF.

Comments on this clonotype: This may stem from a read error, because a much larger clone lies one nucleotide away. The rearrangement links TRBV12-3 or TRBV12-4 to TRBJ2-7; 9 bases are a match to TRBD2. The CDR3 is made up of 15 amino acids. V shed 5 bases, J shed 7 bases, and the junction held 12 bases outside the gene matches. CDR3 nucleotide sequence: TGTGCCAGCAGTGACGCGGGGGGGCCTTTGGATGAGCAGTACTTC. Amino acid sequence: CASSDAGGPLDEQYF.

The chain couples TRBV5-6 to TRBJ2-7; TRBD1 matches at 8 bases. CDR1 and CDR2 (germline): SGHDT, YYEEEE. The trim removed 3 bases at V and 2 bases at J, leaving 7 bases unmatched. This CDR3 has 15 amino acids. For the CDR3, the DNA is TGTGCCAGCAGCTATCAGGGGGCCCCACCCTACGAGCAGTACTTC. Translated: CASSYQGAPPYEQYF.

This clonotype was counted only a few times. The CDR3 reads CASSLAPLSSGRVGEQFF. The CDR3 region has the DNA TGCGCCAGCAGCTTGGCTCCCCTGTCTAGCGGGAGGGTTGGTGAGCAGTTCTTC. V and J are TRBV5-1 and TRBJ2-1, with 12 bases fitting TRBD2. The CDR3 contains 18 residues. J was trimmed by 9 bases and V by 0 bases; bases with no gene match: 13. CDR1 is SGHRS, CDR2 YFSETQ, per germline.

The CDR3 spells CASSEMRQRTLEQYF. CDR3 nucleotide sequence: TGTGCCAGCAGTGAAATGAGACAGCGAACTCTCGAGCAGTACTTC. The J gene is TRBJ2-7, the V gene TRBV2; TRBD1 might be the D (5 bases). Trimming stripped 2 bases from V and 6 bases from J, with 17 bases between. Per the germline V gene, CDR1 is SNHLY and CDR2 is FYNNEI. There are 15 residues in the CDR3.

This chain joins TRBV19 and TRBJ2-5; the match to TRBD1 covers 10 bases. The CDR3 runs to 14 residues. With 7 bases clipped from V and 5 bases from J, the junction kept 7 bases outside the gene matches. Per germline, CDR1 LNHDA and CDR2 SQIVND (reference sequence). The CDR3 DNA reads TGTGCCAGTAACAGACAGGGGGCTGGGGAGACCCAGTACTTC. Translating it yields CASNRQGAGETQYF.

This clonotype was detected many times. The genes are TRBV3-1 and TRBJ1-2, with a possible D match to TRBD1 (6 bases). This CDR3 comprises 15 residues. V gave up 3 bases and J gave up 4 bases, with 15 bases separating them. Germline assignment: CDR1 LGHDT and CDR2 YNNKEL (reference sequence). The CDR3 protein is CASSQFDRQSYGYTF. The CDR3 DNA reads TGTGCCAGCAGCCAGTTCGACAGGCAGAGCTATGGCTACACCTTC.

This clonotype was seen at least ten times. V usage is TRBV6-1 and J usage is TRBJ2-3; weak D call: TRBD1 (6 bases). Looked up from germline, CDR1 is MNHNS and CDR2 is SASEGT. The length of the CDR3 is 13 residues. V was clipped by 5 bases and J by 4 bases, with 10 bases between them. The CDR3 DNA follows: TGTGCCAGCAGTTCGGACAGCCCAGATACGCAGTATTTT. Its translation: CASSSDSPDTQYF.

This clonotype occurred a few times. This chain connects TRBV5-6 to TRBJ2-3; 12 nucleotides line up with TRBD1. V lost 0 bases and J lost 2; bases outside the gene matches: 4. CDR1 is SGHDT and CDR2 is YYEEEE in the germline V gene. This CDR3 is 17 amino acids long. The CDR3 DNA reads TGTGCCAGCAGCTTGGTGGGACAGGGGGCGGCCACAGATACGCAGTATTTT. It is translated as CASSLVGQGAATDTQYF.

Many counts were recorded for this clonotype. As DNA, the CDR3 is TGTGCCAGCAGTCCCACTGCTAGCGGGAGGGCCGAAGATACGCAGTATTTT. Amino acid sequence: CASSPTASGRAEDTQYF. The chain has TRBV28 and TRBJ2-3, with 12 positions matching TRBD2. The CDR3 contains 17 residues. Germline CDR1 reads MDHEN; CDR2 reads SYDVKM. Trimming at V came to 5 bases and at J to 5 bases, leaving 11 bases not matched to a gene. Filled out from reference TRBV28 and TRBJ2-3, the complete variable domain reads DVKVTQSSRYLVKRTGEKVFLECVQDMDHENMFWYRQDPGLGLRLIYFSYDVKMKEKGDIPEGYSVSREKKERFSLILESASTNQTSMYLCASSPTASGRAEDTQYFGPGTRLTVL.

A few counts support this clonotype. V usage is TRBV7-7 and J usage is TRBJ2-1, with TRBD2 matching 8 bases. CDR1 is SSHAT, CDR2 FNYEAQ, per germline (reference sequence). Trimming cost V 6 bases and J 3 bases; bases outside gene matches: 7. The CDR3 has 15 residues. CDR3 bases: TGTGCCAGCAGTAAGCTAGCGGGCAACTACAATGAGCAGTTCTTC. As protein: CASSKLAGNYNEQFF.

The rearrangement links TRBV28 to TRBJ2-6, with 12 bases lining up with TRBD1. The ends lost 6 bases at V and 2 bases at J; junction bases unmatched: 17. This CDR3 has 21 amino acids. CDR1 is MDHEN, CDR2 SYDVKM, per germline. The CDR3 coding sequence is TGTGCCAGCAGATTACTCAATTATCCAGGGACAGGGGGCGCTGGGGCCAACGTCCTGACTTTC. As protein: CASRLLNYPGTGGAGANVLTF.

This clonotype occurred a few times. The CDR3 bases are TGCGCCAGCAGCCAAGAAATGGGGGCGAACACTGAAGCTTTCTTT. Translating gives CASSQEMGANTEAFF. The chain combines TRBV4-3 with TRBJ1-1; weak D call: TRBD1 (6 bases). Between the trimmed V and J ends, which lost 0 bases and 1 base, there was a span of 9 bases. This CDR3 has 15 residues. Germline V gene data show CDR1 as LGHNA and CDR2 as YSLEER.

This clonotype was detected only a few times. This rearrangement joins TRBV6-6 to TRBJ1-1, with 8 bases aligning to TRBD1. The junction had 5 bases not matched to a gene; V was cut back by 3 bases and J by 11 bases. From germline, CDR1 is MNHNY and CDR2 SVGAGI (reference sequence). The CDR3 runs to 12 residues. CDR3 in DNA: TGTGCCAGCAGTTATGAGTACAGGGGGGCTTTCTTT. It specifies CASSYEYRGAFF.

The rearrangement joins TRBV9 to TRBJ1-1; 8 nucleotides match TRBD1. The germline CDR1 and CDR2 sequences are SGDLS and YYNGEE. V lost 4 bases and J lost 0; bases outside the gene matches: 2. The CDR3 spans 14 residues. CDR3 sequence: CASSRDRLNTEAFF. DNA of the CDR3: TGTGCCAGCAGCCGGGACAGGCTGAACACTGAAGCTTTCTTT.